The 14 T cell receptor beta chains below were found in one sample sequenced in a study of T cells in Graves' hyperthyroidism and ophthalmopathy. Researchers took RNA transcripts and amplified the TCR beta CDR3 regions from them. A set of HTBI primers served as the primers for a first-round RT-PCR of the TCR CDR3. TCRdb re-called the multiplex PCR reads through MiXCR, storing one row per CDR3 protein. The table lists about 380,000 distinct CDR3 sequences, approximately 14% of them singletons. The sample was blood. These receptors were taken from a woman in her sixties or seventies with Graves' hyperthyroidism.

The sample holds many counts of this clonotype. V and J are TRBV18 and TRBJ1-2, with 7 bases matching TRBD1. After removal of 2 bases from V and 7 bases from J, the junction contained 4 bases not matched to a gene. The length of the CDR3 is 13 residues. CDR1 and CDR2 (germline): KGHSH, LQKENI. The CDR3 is CASSPSGGIGYTF. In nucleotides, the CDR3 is TGTGCCAGCTCACCATCAGGGGGAATTGGCTACACCTTC. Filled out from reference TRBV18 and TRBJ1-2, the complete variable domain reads NAGVMQNPRHLVRRRGQEARLRCSPMKGHSHVYWYRQLPEEGLKFMVYLQKENIIDESGMPKERFSAEFPKEGPSILRIQQVVRGDSAAYFCASSPSGGIGYTFGSGTRLTVV.

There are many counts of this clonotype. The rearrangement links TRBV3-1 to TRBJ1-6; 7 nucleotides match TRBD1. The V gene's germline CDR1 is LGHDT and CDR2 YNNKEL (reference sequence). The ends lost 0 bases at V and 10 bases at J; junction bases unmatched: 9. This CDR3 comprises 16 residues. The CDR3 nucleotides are TGTGCCAGCAGCCAAGACCGGGACAGACAATGGTCACCCCTCCACTTT. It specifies CASSQDRDRQWSPLHF.

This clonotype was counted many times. CDR3 sequence reads: CASSLEDQSTDTQYF. The CDR3 bases are TGTGCCAGCAGCTTAGAAGACCAAAGCACAGATACGCAGTATTTT. The chain recombines TRBV11-3 with TRBJ2-3; D unclear. The germline V and J ends were trimmed by 0 bases and 0 bases, with 7 bases remaining between them. In germline, CDR1 is SGHNT, CDR2 YENEEA. The CDR3 has 15 amino acids.

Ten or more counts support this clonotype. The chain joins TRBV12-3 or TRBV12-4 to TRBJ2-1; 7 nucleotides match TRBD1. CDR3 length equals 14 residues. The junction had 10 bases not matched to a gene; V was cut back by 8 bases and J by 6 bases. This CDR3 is CASSLQEGANEQFF. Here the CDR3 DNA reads TGTGCCAGCTCCTTGCAAGAGGGGGCCAATGAGCAGTTCTTC.

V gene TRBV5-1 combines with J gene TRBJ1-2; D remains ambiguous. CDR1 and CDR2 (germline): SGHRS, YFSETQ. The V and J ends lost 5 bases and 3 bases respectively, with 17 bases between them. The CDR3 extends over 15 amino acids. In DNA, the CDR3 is TGCGCCAGCAGTCCGGATTCCCTCGAGGACTATGGCTACACCTTC. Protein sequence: CASSPDSLEDYGYTF.

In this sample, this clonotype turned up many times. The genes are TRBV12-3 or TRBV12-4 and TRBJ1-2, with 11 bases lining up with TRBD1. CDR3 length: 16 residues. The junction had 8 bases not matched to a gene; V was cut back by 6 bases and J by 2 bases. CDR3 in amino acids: CASSRAGDRGNYGYTF. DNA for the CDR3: TGTGCCAGCAGCCGTGCCGGGGACAGGGGGAACTATGGCTACACCTTC.

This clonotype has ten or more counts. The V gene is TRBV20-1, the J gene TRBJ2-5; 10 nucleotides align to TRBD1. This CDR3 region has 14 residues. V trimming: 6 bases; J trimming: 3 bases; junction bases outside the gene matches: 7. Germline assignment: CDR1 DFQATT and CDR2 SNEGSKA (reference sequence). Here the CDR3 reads CSADSGTGEETQYF. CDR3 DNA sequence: TGCAGTGCAGACTCCGGGACAGGGGAAGAGACCCAGTACTTC.

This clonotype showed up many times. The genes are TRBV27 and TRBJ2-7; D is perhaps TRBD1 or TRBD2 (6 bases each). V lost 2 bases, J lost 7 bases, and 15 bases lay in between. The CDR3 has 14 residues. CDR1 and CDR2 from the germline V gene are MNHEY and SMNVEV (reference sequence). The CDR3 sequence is CASSLIEGGREQYF. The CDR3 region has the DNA TGTGCCAGCAGTTTAATAGAGGGGGGCAGGGAGCAGTACTTC.

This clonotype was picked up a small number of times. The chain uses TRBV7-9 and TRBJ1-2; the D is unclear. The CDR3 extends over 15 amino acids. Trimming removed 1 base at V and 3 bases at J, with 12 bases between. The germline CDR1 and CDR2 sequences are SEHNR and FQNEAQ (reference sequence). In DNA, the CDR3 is TGTGCCAGCAGCTTAGTTACTGCCAGGCACTATGGCTACACCTTC. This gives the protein CASSLVTARHYGYTF.

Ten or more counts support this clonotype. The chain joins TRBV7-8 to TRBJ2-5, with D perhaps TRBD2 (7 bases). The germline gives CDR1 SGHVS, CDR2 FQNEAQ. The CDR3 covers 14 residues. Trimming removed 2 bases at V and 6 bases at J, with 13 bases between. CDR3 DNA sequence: TGTGCCAGCAGCTTAAGCGCGGGGGCTAAGACCCAGTACTTC. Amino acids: CASSLSAGAKTQYF.

The CDR3 DNA reads TGTGCTAGTGGTTTGGTACTCGGACAGGTCTCGACTGAAGCTTTCTTT. Its protein is CASGLVLGQVSTEAFF. The chain combines TRBV12-5 with TRBJ1-1, with TRBD1 matching over 7 bases. J lost 5 bases, V lost 0 bases, and 9 bases had no gene match. Germline CDR1 LGHNT, CDR2 FRNRAP. This CDR3 comprises 16 residues.

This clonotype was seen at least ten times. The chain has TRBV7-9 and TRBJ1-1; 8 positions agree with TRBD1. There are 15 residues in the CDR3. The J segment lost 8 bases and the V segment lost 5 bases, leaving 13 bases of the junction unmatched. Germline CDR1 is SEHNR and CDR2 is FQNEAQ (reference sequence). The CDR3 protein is CASSPRDRPTTEAFF. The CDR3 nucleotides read TGTGCCAGCAGCCCTCGGGACAGGCCAACCACCGAAGCTTTCTTT. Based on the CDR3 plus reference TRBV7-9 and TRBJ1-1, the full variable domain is DTGVSQNPRHKITKRGQNVTFRCDPISEHNRLYWYRQTLGQGPEFLTYFQNEAQLEKSRLLSDRFSAERPKGSFSTLEIQRTEQGDSAMYLCASSPRDRPTTEAFFGQGTRLTVV.

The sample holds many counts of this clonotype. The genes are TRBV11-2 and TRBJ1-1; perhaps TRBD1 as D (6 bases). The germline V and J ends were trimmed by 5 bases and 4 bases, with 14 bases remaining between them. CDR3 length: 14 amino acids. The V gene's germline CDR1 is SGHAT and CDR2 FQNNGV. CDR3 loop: CASSRRGYGTEAFF. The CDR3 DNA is TGTGCCAGCAGCCGCAGGGGTTACGGCACTGAAGCTTTCTTT.

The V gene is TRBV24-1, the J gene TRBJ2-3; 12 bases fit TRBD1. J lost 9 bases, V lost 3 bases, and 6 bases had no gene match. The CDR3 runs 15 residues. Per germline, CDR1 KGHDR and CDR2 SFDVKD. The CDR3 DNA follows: TGTGCCACCAGTGATCCGGGACAGGGGGCTGGGACGCAGTATTTT. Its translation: CATSDPGQGAGTQYF.